Each of the 25 T cell receptor beta chains below was sequenced from the same sample in a study of blood T cell repertoires in COVID-19 (dated by TCRdb to 2019 to 2021). The receptor library was made with the immunoSEQ multiplex PCR assay. TCRdb holds this immuneACCESS table with in-frame rearrangements only. Some clones are missing; in checked studies, unresolved V genes explain under half, and the rest has no known cause. Within this sample are 120,000 to 150,000 clones, with approximately 83% of them counted one time only. The top ten clones comprise roughly 1.6% of the sample. Sequencing was carried out using peripheral blood. These receptor sequences come from a human donor in a cohort sampled during active COVID-19.

V and J are TRBV7-2 and TRBJ2-5, with 15 bases identical to TRBD2. Germline values: CDR1 SGHTA, CDR2 FQGNSA. V trimming: 5 bases; J trimming: 4 bases; junction bases outside the gene matches: 11. The CDR3 length is 18 residues. The DNA of the CDR3 is TGTGCCAGCAGCGCCCGGGGACTAGCGGGAGGAGGGGCAGAGACCCAGTACTTC. Translated: CASSARGLAGGGAETQYF.

The genes are TRBV28 and TRBJ1-2, with 8 bases lining up with TRBD1. From germline, CDR1 is MDHEN and CDR2 SYDVKM. This CDR3 comprises 15 residues. J gave up 8 bases and V 5 bases, and 13 bases lay outside the gene matches. The CDR3 is CASSPHPGGDRGYTF. CDR3 nucleotides: TGTGCCAGCAGTCCTCACCCAGGGGGCGACAGGGGCTACACCTTC.

This sequence joins TRBV4-2 and TRBJ2-1; 15 bases map to TRBD2. The V gene's germline CDR1 is LGHNA and CDR2 YNFKEQ. After removal of 2 bases from V and 0 bases from J, the junction contained 11 bases not matched to a gene. CDR3 length: 21 residues. The CDR3 DNA sequence: TGTGCCAGCAGCCAATATGAGGGGACTAGCGGGAGGCCCCCCTCCTACAATGAGCAGTTCTTC. Its protein product is CASSQYEGTSGRPPSYNEQFF.

This chain connects TRBV7-9 to TRBJ2-5, with D uncertain. Germline V gene data show CDR1 as SEHNR and CDR2 as FQNEAQ (reference sequence). CDR3 length: 13 residues. Between the trimmed V and J ends, which lost 2 bases and 1 base, there was a span of 5 bases. As DNA, the CDR3 is TGTGCCAGCAGCTTATGGCCCCAAGAGACCCAGTACTTC. This gives the protein CASSLWPQETQYF.

CDR3 sequence: CASSYEGAGGYTF. In DNA, the CDR3 is TGTGCCAGCAGTTACGAGGGGGCGGGCGGCTACACCTTC. The rearrangement joins TRBV6-6 to TRBJ1-2; TRBD1 matches 7 bases. Germline CDR1 reads MNHNY; CDR2 reads SVGAGI (reference sequence). The CDR3 runs to 13 residues. The V gene end was trimmed by 2 bases and the J gene end by 8 bases; junction bases not matched to a gene: 5.

This clone was observed a handful of times. The chain carries TRBV7-2 and TRBJ1-1; D ambiguous. CDR1 and CDR2 (germline): SGHTA, FQGNSA. CDR3 length equals 14 residues. Trimming took off 2 bases at V and 0 bases at J, with 7 bases between the two ends. This chain's CDR3 is CASSLTSMNTEAFF. The CDR3, as DNA: TGTGCCAGCAGCTTAACAAGTATGAACACTGAAGCTTTCTTT.

The chain has TRBV19 and TRBJ2-2; D perhaps matches TRBD1 (6 bases). V was shortened by 4 bases and J by 8 bases, with 17 bases between the two germline ends. The CDR3 is 15 amino acids. Germline V gene lookup returns CDR1 LNHDA and CDR2 SQIVND (reference sequence). This CDR3 reads CASSRRQEDPGELFF. In nucleotides, the CDR3 is TGTGCCAGTAGTAGGAGACAGGAGGACCCGGGGGAGCTGTTTTTT.

The chain uses TRBV18 and TRBJ2-1, with 11 positions matching TRBD2. Germline V gene data show CDR1 as KGHSH and CDR2 as LQKENI. This CDR3 comprises 15 residues. The V gene end was trimmed by 6 bases and the J gene end by 5 bases; junction bases not matched to a gene: 6. CDR3 coding DNA: TGTGCCAGCTCCTCCGGGACTAGCGGCAACAATGAGCAGTTCTTC. Its translation is CASSSGTSGNNEQFF.

A few counts support this clone. J is TRBJ1-1 and V is TRBV3-1 (or the pseudogene TRBV3-2); no clear D gene. The V and J ends lost 5 bases and 6 bases respectively, with 10 bases between them. Per germline, CDR1 LGHDT and CDR2 YNNKEL (reference sequence). CDR3 length equals 12 residues. DNA for the CDR3: TGTGCCAGCAGCTACCTGCGGGCTGAAGCTTTCTTT. Its translation: CASSYLRAEAFF.

This rearrangement joins TRBV5-1 to TRBJ1-4; D gene ambiguous. Trimming shortened V by 5 bases and J by 0 bases, and 5 bases separated the two germline ends. The CDR3 has 13 amino acids. Per germline, CDR1 SGHRS and CDR2 YFSETQ. CDR3 sequence (DNA): TGCGCCAGCAGAATCGCAACTAATGAAAAACTGTTTTTT. This translates into CASRIATNEKLFF.

V gene TRBV21-1 combines with J gene TRBJ1-2; TRBD1 was called by the table and not checked on the DNA. TRBV21-1 represents a pseudogene. This CDR3 region has 14 residues. The CDR3: CASSLGTDNYGYTF. The CDR3 DNA reads TGTGCCAGCAGCTTAGGGACAGATAACTATGGCTACACCTTC.

This chain joins TRBV27 and TRBJ2-3; no clear D. In germline, CDR1 is MNHEY, CDR2 SMNVEV (reference sequence). V was pared by 5 bases and J by 9 bases, with 21 bases between. The CDR3 runs 15 residues. Here the CDR3 reads CASSPLPNADGTQYF. CDR3 DNA: TGTGCCAGCAGTCCCCTCCCTAACGCAGACGGGACGCAGTATTTT.

The rearrangement uses TRBV7-9 and TRBJ2-3; 7 nucleotides align to TRBD2. The trim removed 4 bases at V and 3 bases at J, leaving 7 bases unmatched. Germline V gene sequence: CDR1 SEHNR, CDR2 FQNEAQ (reference sequence). The CDR3 spans 15 residues. In nucleotides, the CDR3 is TGTGCCAGCAGCTCCAGCGGGATAAGGACAGATACGCAGTATTTT. This codes for CASSSSGIRTDTQYF.

J is TRBJ1-1 and V is TRBV30; D remains unclear. Germline values: CDR1 GTSNPN, CDR2 SVGIG (reference sequence). The CDR3 contains 14 residues. Trimming removed 4 bases from V and 2 bases from J, with 14 bases in between. CDR3 amino acids: CAWTVGLANTEAFF. The CDR3 DNA sequence: TGTGCCTGGACAGTTGGGCTTGCAAACACTGAAGCTTTCTTT. The whole variable domain, filled in from reference TRBV30 and TRBJ1-1, reads SQTIHQWPATLVQPVGSPLSLECTVEGTSNPNLYWYRQAAGRGLQLLFYSVGIGQISSEVPQNLSASRPQDRQFILSSKKLLLSDSGFYLCAWTVGLANTEAFFGQGTRLTVV.

This chain connects TRBV6-6 to TRBJ1-5, with D tentatively TRBD1 (5 bases). CDR3 length equals 14 residues. Trimming removed 7 bases at V and 3 bases at J, with 13 bases between. The V gene's germline CDR1 is MNHNY and CDR2 SVGAGI (reference sequence). CDR3 residues: CASIAGRSNQPQHF. CDR3 nucleotide sequence: TGTGCCAGCATTGCGGGACGGTCCAATCAGCCCCAGCATTTT.

The chain joins TRBV15 to TRBJ1-6; D gene unclear. This CDR3 is built from 15 residues. CDR1 LNHNV and CDR2 YYDKDF come from the germline V gene (reference sequence). Trimming left V 7 bases short and J 5 bases short, with 15 bases between. CDR3 nucleotide sequence: TGTGCCACCACCGCGAATCTAGGCGATAATTCACCCCTCCACTTT. This sequence encodes CATTANLGDNSPLHF.

The genes are TRBV14 and TRBJ2-1, with 16 nucleotides matching TRBD2. Germline V lookup: CDR1 SGHDN, CDR2 FVKESK. The CDR3 runs 18 residues. V was pared by 4 bases and J by 12 bases, with 15 bases of the junction left unmatched. CDR3 in DNA: TGTGCCAGCAGCCGAAGGCCTGGGACTAGCGGGAGGGGAGTCGGGCAGTTCTTC. It is translated as CASSRRPGTSGRGVGQFF.

The rearrangement joins TRBV5-8 to TRBJ2-3, with 10 bases that match TRBD2. V dropped 4 bases and J dropped 0; count of bases not matched to a gene: 8. The V gene's germline CDR1 is SGHTS and CDR2 YDEGEE. This CDR3 is 17 amino acids long. CDR3 protein: CASSPETSGYSTDTQYF. CDR3 DNA sequence: TGTGCCAGCAGCCCGGAGACTAGCGGGTATAGCACAGATACGCAGTATTTT.

This chain links TRBV11-2 with TRBJ1-2, with D possibly TRBD1 on 6 matching bases. The CDR3 runs 15 residues. Germline V gives CDR1 SGHAT, CDR2 FQNNGV. Trimming took off 5 bases at V and 3 bases at J, with 16 bases between the two ends. CDR3 nucleotide sequence: TGTGCCAGCAGCCTAATGGGGACATCTTACTATGGCTACACCTTC. As protein: CASSLMGTSYYGYTF.

This clone was recorded once. This chain connects TRBV7-9 to TRBJ2-3; D might be TRBD2 (6 bases). V was clipped by 5 bases and J by 2 bases, with 17 bases between them. Per germline, CDR1 SEHNR and CDR2 FQNEAQ (reference sequence). This CDR3 has 16 amino acids. DNA of the CDR3: TGTGCCAGCAGCCCACATACCGGGAGCCCCACAGATACGCAGTATTTT. This translates into CASSPHTGSPTDTQYF.

CDR3 sequence reads: CASSSPGTGVDEQYF. The CDR3 region has the DNA TGTGCCAGCAGCTCCCCCGGGACAGGGGTTGACGAGCAGTACTTC. The J gene is TRBJ2-7, the V gene TRBV7-3, with TRBD1 matching over 10 bases. The CDR3 runs to 15 residues. Losses at the gene ends were 4 bases for V and 5 bases for J; bases not matched to a gene: 8. From germline, CDR1 is SGHTA and CDR2 FQGTGA.

In its sample, this clone was seen once. In DNA, the CDR3 is TGTGCCAGCAGCTTAAGGGGGACGGCGACCGGGGAGCTGTTTTTT. Its protein product is CASSLRGTATGELFF. The rearrangement uses TRBV7-9 and TRBJ2-2; D perhaps matches TRBD1 (6 bases). The CDR3 covers 15 residues. CDR1 is SEHNR, CDR2 FQNEAQ, per germline (reference sequence). Trimming shortened V by 2 bases and J by 5 bases, and 12 bases separated the two germline ends.

The chain couples TRBV9 to TRBJ2-1; TRBD1 agrees at 10 bases. The CDR3 has 18 residues. From germline, CDR1 is SGDLS and CDR2 YYNGEE. V was pared by 2 bases and J by 7 bases, with 15 bases of the junction left unmatched. In nucleotides, the CDR3 is TGTGCCAGCAGCGTTAGTATATCCGGGACAGGGGTAGGGAATGAGCAGTTCTTC. Translating gives CASSVSISGTGVGNEQFF.

V and J are TRBV24-1 and TRBJ2-3, with TRBD2 matching 14 bases. Losses at the gene ends were 10 bases for V and 4 bases for J; bases not matched to a gene: 12. The CDR3 is made up of 17 amino acids. Germline assignment: CDR1 KGHDR and CDR2 SFDVKD. The CDR3 here is CATPPRLAGGPADTQYF. CDR3 in DNA: TGTGCCACACCTCCGAGACTAGCGGGAGGGCCAGCAGATACGCAGTATTTT.

DNA for the CDR3: TGTGCCAGTAGTATTAGACAGGCTGGGGGCATCGCTGAAGCTTTCTTT. The encoded protein is CASSIRQAGGIAEAFF. The rearrangement links TRBV19 to TRBJ1-1; weak D call: TRBD1 (6 bases). The CDR3 is made up of 16 amino acids. The V end lost 3 bases, the J end lost 6 bases, and 20 bases lay between the germline ends. Germline CDR1 and CDR2: LNHDA and SQIVND (reference sequence).